A selection of T cell receptor beta chains follows, all from one sample in a study of blood T cell repertoires in COVID-19. Measured with immunoSEQ multiplex PCR; TCRdb has only the in-frame clones, and not every one. The data show tens of thousands of clones, about 90% seen once. The specimen was peripheral blood. The receptor source for this set is a man older than 75 in a cohort sampled during active COVID-19. Each CDR3 is given with its conserved first and last residue. A D gene is named only where the DNA matches it firmly.

CDR3 DNA,CDR3 protein,CDR3 length,J gene,V gene,D gene
TGTGCCAGCAGCCCCGGGACAGCGAACACCGGGGAGCTGTTTTTT,CASSPGTANTGELFF,15,TRBJ2-2,TRBV6-6,TRBD1
TGTGCCAGCAGCGTTCAATCGGGGGGAGGCAATGAGCAGTTCTTC,CASSVQSGGGNEQFF,15,TRBJ2-1,TRBV5-4,TRBD2
TGCGCCAGCAGCCCGGATCAGGGGATCACTGAAGCTTTCTTT,CASSPDQGITEAFF,14,TRBJ1-1,TRBV5-1,NA
TGTGCCAGCAGCCGCGGACAGTGGGACACTGAAGCTTTCTTT,CASSRGQWDTEAFF,14,TRBJ1-1,TRBV13,NA
TGTGCCAGCAGTGGGGTTGGGCAGACAATAGCCAAAAACATTCAGTACTTC,CASSGVGQTIAKNIQYF,17,TRBJ2-4,TRBV2,NA
TGTGCCAGTACCTCGACTAGCCTAGATGGCTCCTACGAGCAGTACTTC,CASTSTSLDGSYEQYF,16,TRBJ2-7,TRBV19,TRBD2
TGTGCCAGCAGCGTAGGGGGCGAGTACCAAGAGACCCAGTACTTC,CASSVGGEYQETQYF,15,TRBJ2-5,TRBV9,NA
TGTGCCAGCAGCTTGTTGGGGGGTACCGGGGAGCTGTTTTTT,CASSLLGGTGELFF,14,TRBJ2-2,TRBV7-8,NA
TGTGCCAGCAGTCAACCTACTAGATACAATGAGCAGTTCTTC,CASSQPTRYNEQFF,14,TRBJ2-1,TRBV27,NA
TGTGCCAGCCGAGGGACCAAAAACATTCAGTACTTC,CASRGTKNIQYF,12,TRBJ2-4,TRBV3-1/TRBV3-2,NA
TGTGCCAGCAGCCGGCTACTAGCCCCCCGGGAGACCCAGTACTTC,CASSRLLAPRETQYF,15,TRBJ2-5,TRBV3-1/TRBV3-2,NA
TGTGCCAGCAGCCTCAGCGGGGGCCCCTATGCCAATGAGCAGTTCTTC,CASSLSGGPYANEQFF,16,TRBJ2-1,TRBV3-1/TRBV3-2,TRBD2